The rows below give T cell receptor beta chains drawn from one sample of a study of somatic mutations in cytotoxic T cells in rheumatoid arthritis. Sequencing was performed with immunoSEQ multiplex PCR; in TCRdb, only in-frame clones are kept and a portion is missing. The table includes more than 9,000 clones, 80% to 95% detected once. The sample comprised CD8+ T cells sorted from blood. The source is a woman under 30 with rheumatoid arthritis. CDR3s include the opening cysteine and the closing phenylalanine or tryptophan. The D gene is left open where the match is weak. Clone size is not always given. Where it is, it says once, few, many or a class for expanded clones.

D	V	J	size	CDR3	DNA
TRBD2	TRBV28	TRBJ2-1	NA	CASSMGGDEQFF	TGTGCCAGCAGCATGGGGGGGGATGAGCAGTTCTTC
NA	TRBV28	TRBJ2-7	NA	CASSLFRGRTQYEQYF	TGTGCCAGCAGTTTATTCAGGGGAAGGACCCAGTACGAGCAGTACTTC
TRBD2	TRBV5-1	TRBJ2-7	NA	CASSLSLAGGGYEQYF	TGCGCCAGCAGCTTGAGCCTAGCGGGAGGGGGCTACGAGCAGTACTTC
TRBD2	TRBV6-1	TRBJ2-1	NA	CASSATSGGPLGNEQFF	TGTGCCAGCAGTGCCACTAGCGGGGGGCCCCTCGGCAATGAGCAGTTCTTC
NA	TRBV6-5	TRBJ2-7	once	CASSYGQASSYEQYF	TGTGCCAGCAGTTACGGGCAGGCGAGCTCCTACGAGCAGTACTTC
NA	TRBV11-2	TRBJ1-1	NA	CASSSGLGGAFF	TGTGCCAGCAGCTCGGGGTTGGGCGGAGCTTTCTTT
TRBD2	TRBV27	TRBJ2-7	NA	CASSLSGTSGTYEQYF	TGTGCCAGCAGTTTATCCGGGACTAGCGGAACCTACGAGCAGTACTTC
NA	TRBV27	TRBJ2-5	NA	CASSILGAETQYF	TGTGCCAGCAGCATCCTGGGGGCGGAGACCCAGTACTTC
NA	TRBV9	TRBJ2-7	NA	CASSAGHRGYEQYF	TGTGCCAGCAGCGCGGGACATCGGGGCTACGAGCAGTACTTC
TRBD1	TRBV5-1	TRBJ2-5	NA	CASCRTGGETQYF	TGCGCCAGCTGCCGGACAGGGGGAGAGACCCAGTACTTC
TRBD1	TRBV27	TRBJ2-7	NA	CASRWLGQGNGEQYF	TGTGCCAGCAGATGGCTGGGACAGGGGAACGGCGAGCAGTACTTC
TRBD1	TRBV5-4	TRBJ1-1	large	CASSGGTDAEAFF	TGTGCCAGCAGCGGTGGGACAGACGCTGAAGCTTTCTTT
NA	TRBV27	TRBJ1-5	NA	CASSLSGVGNQPQHF	TGTGCCAGCAGTTTATCAGGGGTCGGCAATCAGCCCCAGCATTTT
NA	TRBV11-2	TRBJ2-3	NA	CASSSRDSITDTQYF	TGTGCCAGCAGCTCCCGGGACTCGATTACAGATACGCAGTATTTT
NA	TRBV29-1	TRBJ2-7	NA	CSVELDGNSYEQYF	TGCAGCGTTGAACTGGACGGGAACTCCTACGAGCAGTACTTC
TRBD1	TRBV19	TRBJ1-6	NA	CASSPLGQGAYSSPLHF	TGTGCCAGTAGTCCCCTGGGACAGGGGGCGTATAGTTCACCCCTCCACTTT
TRBD2	TRBV4-2	TRBJ2-2	NA	CASSHPARTSGGEGGELFF	TGTGCCAGCAGCCACCCTGCTCGGACTAGCGGGGGGGAGGGCGGGGAGCTGTTTTTT
NA	TRBV29-1	TRBJ1-1	once	CSVGVTLNTEAFF	TGCAGCGTTGGAGTTACCTTAAACACTGAAGCTTTCTTT
TRBD1	TRBV10-2	TRBJ1-2	NA	CASSVTSGGYGYTF	TGCGCCAGCAGTGTCACTTCAGGGGGTTATGGCTACACCTTC
NA	TRBV21-1	TRBJ2-7	NA	CASSTPGRATSGGASSYEQYF	TGTGCCAGCAGCACGCCAGGACGGGCGACTAGCGGGGGTGCGAGCTCCTACGAGCAGTACTTC
NA	TRBV27	TRBJ1-4	NA	CASSLSSGGFNEKLFF	TGTGCCAGCAGTTTATCGAGCGGGGGCTTTAATGAAAAACTGTTTTTT
TRBD1	TRBV10-1	TRBJ1-5	NA	CASSQWGQGADSNQPQHF	TGCGCCAGCAGTCAATGGGGACAGGGGGCCGATAGCAATCAGCCCCAGCATTTT
NA	TRBV19	TRBJ2-7	NA	CASSTPNFYEQYF	TGTGCCAGTAGTACCCCAAATTTCTACGAGCAGTACTTC
TRBD2	TRBV28	TRBJ2-5	NA	CASSSGLAAYQETQYF	TGTGCCAGCAGTTCGGGACTAGCGGCGTACCAAGAGACCCAGTACTTC
NA	TRBV5-6	TRBJ1-5	NA	CASSFSSGTRGAGPQHF	TGTGCCAGCAGCTTTTCCTCGGGGACCCGGGGGGCTGGGCCCCAGCATTTT
NA	TRBV5-6	TRBJ2-3	NA	CASSLAPSGFTDTQYF	TGTGCCAGCAGCTTGGCTCCGAGCGGATTCACAGATACGCAGTATTTT
TRBD2	TRBV27	TRBJ2-1	NA	CASSLGTSGRVVEFF	TGTGCCAGCAGTTTAGGGACTAGCGGGAGGGTAGTGGAGTTCTTC
NA	TRBV7-2	TRBJ2-7	NA	CASSLGPGERRTHYEQYF	TGTGCCAGCAGCTTAGGACCGGGGGAGCGACGGACTCACTACGAGCAGTACTTC
NA	TRBV27	TRBJ2-3	NA	CASSSIGGLSTDTQYF	TGTGCCAGCAGTTCTATAGGAGGACTTAGCACAGATACGCAGTATTTT
TRBD2	TRBV7-8	TRBJ2-3	NA	CASSLLAGVGDTQYF	TGTGCCAGCAGCTTACTAGCGGGAGTCGGGGATACGCAGTATTTT
NA	TRBV4-3	TRBJ2-7	NA	CASSHTGGTYEQYF	TGCGCCAGCAGCCACACTGGGGGGACCTACGAGCAGTACTTC
NA	TRBV4-1	TRBJ1-1	NA	CASSQGVWATEAFF	TGCGCCAGCAGCCAAGGAGTTTGGGCCACTGAAGCTTTCTTT
NA	TRBV28	TRBJ1-4	NA	CASSSAVEGQKLFF	TGTGCCAGCAGTTCCGCCGTGGAGGGCCAGAAACTGTTTTTT